Presented here are 5 T cell receptor beta chains from one specimen sequenced in a study of graft-versus-host responses after intestinal transplantation (dated by TCRdb to about 2021). No cognate antigen is known for these TCRs. The library was built by means of the immunoSEQ multiplex PCR assay. TCRdb obtained this table from immuneACCESS and retained in-frame rearrangements with V and J assigned. These tables miss some clones; where compared with another copy, unresolved V genes account for less than half of the shortfall, and the remainder is unexplained. The sample table records 90,000 to 150,000 clones; roughly 96% of these occur just once. The ten largest account for around 3% of the sample. Interpreted using the paper, the time point label stands for: cells obtained before transplantation from donor or recipient. The specimen comprised unstimulated CD8+ T cells sorted from spleen or lymph node cells, sampled before intestinal transplant. The receptors were sampled from a human donor who received an intestinal transplant.

The chain couples TRBV9 to TRBJ2-7, with a tentative D call TRBD2 (6 bases). CDR3 length: 16 residues. Trimming pared 0 bases from V and 0 bases from J, leaving 13 bases between. Germline loops: CDR1 SGDLS, CDR2 YYNGEE. CDR3 sequence: CASSVDGGTYSYEQYF. The CDR3 bases are TGTGCCAGCAGCGTAGATGGCGGGACTTACTCCTACGAGCAGTACTTC.

The chain recombines TRBV4-1 with TRBJ1-2; no clear D. This CDR3 spans 15 amino acids. V was clipped by 4 bases and J by 3 bases, with 15 bases between them. From germline, CDR1 is MGHRA and CDR2 YSYEKL. CDR3 coding DNA: TGCGCCAGCAGCCTAGTAATAGACGGATACTATGGCTACACCTTC. It encodes CASSLVIDGYYGYTF.

J is TRBJ2-7 and V is TRBV4-3; D remains ambiguous. The V end lost 0 bases, the J end lost 2 bases, and 8 bases lay between the germline ends. The V gene's germline CDR1 is LGHNA and CDR2 YSLEER. The CDR3 totals 14 residues. In DNA form, the CDR3 reads TGCGCCAGCAGCCAAGACAACGGTCCCTACGAGCAGTACTTC. Amino acid sequence: CASSQDNGPYEQYF.

The chain links TRBV10-2 to TRBJ1-1; unclear D gene. The CDR3 runs 11 residues. Germline CDR1 is WSHSY and CDR2 is SAAADI. V was trimmed by 5 bases and J by 11 bases, leaving 12 bases between them. CDR3 bases: TGCGCCAGCAGTTACGGGTACGGCGCTTTCTTT. Translated, it gives CASSYGYGAFF.

The rearrangement uses TRBV5-6 and TRBJ2-1; no reliable D call. This CDR3 region has 12 residues. V dropped 3 bases and J dropped 10 bases, with 11 bases sitting between them. Germline values: CDR1 SGHDT, CDR2 YYEEEE. CDR3 protein: CASSWTVEEQFF. In DNA, the CDR3 is TGTGCCAGCAGCTGGACCGTTGAGGAGCAGTTCTTC.